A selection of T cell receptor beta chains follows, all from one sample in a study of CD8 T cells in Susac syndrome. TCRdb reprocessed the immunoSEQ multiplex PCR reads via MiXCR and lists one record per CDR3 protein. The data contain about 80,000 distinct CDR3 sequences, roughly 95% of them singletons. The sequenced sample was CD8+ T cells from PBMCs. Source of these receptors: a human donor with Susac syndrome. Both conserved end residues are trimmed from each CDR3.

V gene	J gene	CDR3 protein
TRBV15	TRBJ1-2	ATRRAPQTGPAYGYT
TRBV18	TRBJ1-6	ASSHNRDRGSPLH
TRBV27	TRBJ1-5	ASSSPFEPQH
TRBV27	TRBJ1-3	ASSPDWSSGNTIY
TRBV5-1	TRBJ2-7	ASSLFAGGSSYEQY
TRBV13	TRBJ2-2	ASNDRGGTGELF
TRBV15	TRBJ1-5	ATSKEGRSNQPQH
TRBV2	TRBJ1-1	ASLRYPRNRLNTEAF
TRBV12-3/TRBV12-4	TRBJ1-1	ASRQGNTEAF
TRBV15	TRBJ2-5	ATSRDLGVGETQY
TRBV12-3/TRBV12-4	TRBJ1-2	ASTPDRGGGYT
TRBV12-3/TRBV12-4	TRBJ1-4	ASSPETGTGNEKLF
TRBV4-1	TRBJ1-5	ASSQERERGQPQH
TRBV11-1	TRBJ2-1	ASSPRRIGERASGRNEQF
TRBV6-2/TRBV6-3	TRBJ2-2	ASTGLAENTGELF
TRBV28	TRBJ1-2	ASSFSYGYGYT
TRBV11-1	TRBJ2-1	ASSSLGNSGNEQF
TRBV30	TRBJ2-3	AWSRLAQDTQY
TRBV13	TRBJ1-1	ASSPGVAEAF
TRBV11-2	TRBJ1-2	ASSWWTGDYGYT
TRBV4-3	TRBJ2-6	ASSQMWPHAGSGANVLT
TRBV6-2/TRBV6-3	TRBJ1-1	ASSRKPGLQNTEAF
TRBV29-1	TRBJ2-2	SVGPGRTGELF
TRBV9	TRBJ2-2	ASSVEGNTGELF
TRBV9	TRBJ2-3	ASSALWTTDTQY
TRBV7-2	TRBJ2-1	ASRIFDRYPYNEQF
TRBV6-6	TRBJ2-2	ASSFNPRLSGELF
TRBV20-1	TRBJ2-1	SAREGSGGGGEQF
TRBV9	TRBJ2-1	ASSGQVRDEQF
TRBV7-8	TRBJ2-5	ASSIANICGKTQY
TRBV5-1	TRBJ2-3	ASSDRGTSTDTQY
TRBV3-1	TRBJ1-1	ASSPKPPRRVDTEAF
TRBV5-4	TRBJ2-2	ASSFQGAGELF
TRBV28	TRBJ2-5	ASSSTGEETQY
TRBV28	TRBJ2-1	ASNLAGPYNEQF
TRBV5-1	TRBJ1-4	ASSFREKLF
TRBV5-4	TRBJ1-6	ASSLEAGAQGTSPLH
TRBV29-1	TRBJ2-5	SVEPGTRQETQY
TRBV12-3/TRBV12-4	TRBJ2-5	ASSPDRGIQETQY
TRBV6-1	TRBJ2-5	ASNPSWWADQETQY
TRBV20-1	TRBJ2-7	SARAVREVLAGGPLSYEQY
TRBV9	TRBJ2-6	ASSDGSSGANVLT
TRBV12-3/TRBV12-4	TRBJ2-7	ASRRTSTMEQY
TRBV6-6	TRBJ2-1	ASSWLAGGPGNEQF
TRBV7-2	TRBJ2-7	ASRGGSSGRDMLYEQY
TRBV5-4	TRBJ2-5	ASSSGLAWETQY
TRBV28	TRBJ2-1	ASSFDEQF
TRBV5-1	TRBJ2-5	ASSLLTTGTQETQY